This entry is about one T cell receptor (beta chain). This specimen belongs to a study of blood T cell repertoires in COVID-19. About the research overall: Acute and convalescent COVID-19 specimens originated in the United States, Italy and Spain.

The V and J ends lost 5 bases and 7 bases, in that order; junction bases with no gene match: 7. Germline V lookup: CDR1 LNHDA, CDR2 SQIVND (reference sequence). The length of the CDR3 is 14 residues. The repertoire was sequenced with immunoSEQ multiplex PCR; TCRdb's copy has only in-frame clones and lacks some. The data hold some 270,000 clones, with more than 65% observed a single time. The receptor was isolated from a person aged 65 to 85 with COVID-19, enrolled during active disease. Sequenced input: peripheral blood. The chain joins TRBV19 to TRBJ2-1; 8 bases fit TRBD2. The CDR3 sequence: CASSSRGRRNEQFF. The CDR3 nucleotides read TGTGCCAGTAGTTCCCGCGGGAGGAGGAATGAGCAGTTCTTC.